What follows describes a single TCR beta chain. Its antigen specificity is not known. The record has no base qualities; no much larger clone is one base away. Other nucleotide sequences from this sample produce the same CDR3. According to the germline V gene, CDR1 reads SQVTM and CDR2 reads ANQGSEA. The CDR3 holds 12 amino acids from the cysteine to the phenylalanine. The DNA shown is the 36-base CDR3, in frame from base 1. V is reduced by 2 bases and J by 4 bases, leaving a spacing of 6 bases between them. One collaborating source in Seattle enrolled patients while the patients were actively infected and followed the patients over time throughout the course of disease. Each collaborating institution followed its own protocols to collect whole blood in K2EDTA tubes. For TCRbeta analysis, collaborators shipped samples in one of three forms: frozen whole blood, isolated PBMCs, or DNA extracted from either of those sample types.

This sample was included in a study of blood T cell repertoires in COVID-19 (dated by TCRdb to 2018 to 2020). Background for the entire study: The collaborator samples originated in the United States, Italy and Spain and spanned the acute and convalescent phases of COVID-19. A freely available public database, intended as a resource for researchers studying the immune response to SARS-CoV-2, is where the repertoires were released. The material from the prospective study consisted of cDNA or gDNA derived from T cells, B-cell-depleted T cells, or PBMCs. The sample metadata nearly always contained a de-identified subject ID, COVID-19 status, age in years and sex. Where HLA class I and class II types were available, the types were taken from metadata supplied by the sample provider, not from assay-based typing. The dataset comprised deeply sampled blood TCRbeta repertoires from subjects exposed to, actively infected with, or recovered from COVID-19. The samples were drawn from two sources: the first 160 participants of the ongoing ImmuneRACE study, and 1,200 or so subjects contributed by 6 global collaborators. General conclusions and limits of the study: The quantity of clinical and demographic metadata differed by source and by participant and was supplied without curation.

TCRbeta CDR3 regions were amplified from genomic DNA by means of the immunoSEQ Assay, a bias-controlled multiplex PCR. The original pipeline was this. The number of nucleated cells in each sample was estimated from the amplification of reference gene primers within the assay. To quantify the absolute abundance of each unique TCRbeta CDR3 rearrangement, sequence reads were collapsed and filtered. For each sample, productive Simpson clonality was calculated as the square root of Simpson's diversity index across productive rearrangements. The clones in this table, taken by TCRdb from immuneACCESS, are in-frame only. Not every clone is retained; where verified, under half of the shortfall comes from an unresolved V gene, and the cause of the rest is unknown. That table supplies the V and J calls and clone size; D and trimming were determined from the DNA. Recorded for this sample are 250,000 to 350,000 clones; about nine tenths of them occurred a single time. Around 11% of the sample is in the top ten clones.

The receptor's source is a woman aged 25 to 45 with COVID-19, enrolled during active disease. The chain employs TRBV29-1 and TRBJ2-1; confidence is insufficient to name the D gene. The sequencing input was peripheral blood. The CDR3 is CSVEYRYNEQFF. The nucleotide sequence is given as TGCAGCGTTGAATATCGGTACAATGAGCAGTTCTTC.